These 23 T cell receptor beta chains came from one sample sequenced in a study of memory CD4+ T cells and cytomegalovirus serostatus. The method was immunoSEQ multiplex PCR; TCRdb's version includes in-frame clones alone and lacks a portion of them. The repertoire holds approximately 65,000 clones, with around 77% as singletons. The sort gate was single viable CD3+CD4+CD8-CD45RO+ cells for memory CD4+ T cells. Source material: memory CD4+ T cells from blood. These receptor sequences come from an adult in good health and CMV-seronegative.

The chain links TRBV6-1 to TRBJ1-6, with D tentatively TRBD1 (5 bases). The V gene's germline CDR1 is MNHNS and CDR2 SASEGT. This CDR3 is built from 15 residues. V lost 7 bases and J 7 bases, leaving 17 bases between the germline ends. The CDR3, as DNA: TGTGCCAGCATAGCGGGGGATCTAAGCAATTCACCCCTCCACTTT. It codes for CASIAGDLSNSPLHF.

CDR3 bases: TGTGCCAGCAGCGCCACGTCTATGGGACTCGGGCCCTATGGCTACACCTTC. It encodes CASSATSMGLGPYGYTF. The rearrangement uses TRBV9 and TRBJ1-2, with D possibly TRBD1 on 5 matching bases. Germline V lookup: CDR1 SGDLS, CDR2 YYNGEE. Trimming stripped 3 bases from V and 4 bases from J, with 22 bases between. The CDR3 covers 17 residues.

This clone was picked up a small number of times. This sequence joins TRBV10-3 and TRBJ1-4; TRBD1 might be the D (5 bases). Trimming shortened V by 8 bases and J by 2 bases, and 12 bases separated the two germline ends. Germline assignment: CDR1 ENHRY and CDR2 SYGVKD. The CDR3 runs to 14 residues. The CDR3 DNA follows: TGTGCCATCCGCGGCGGGGGGACTAATGAAAAACTGTTTTTT. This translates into CAIRGGGTNEKLFF.

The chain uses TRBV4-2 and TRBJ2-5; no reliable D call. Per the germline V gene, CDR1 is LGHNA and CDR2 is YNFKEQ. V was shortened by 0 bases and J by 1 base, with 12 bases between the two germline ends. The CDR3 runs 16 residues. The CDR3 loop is CASSQEGRSRQETQYF. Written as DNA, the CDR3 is TGTGCCAGCAGCCAAGAAGGTCGGAGCCGCCAAGAGACCCAGTACTTC.

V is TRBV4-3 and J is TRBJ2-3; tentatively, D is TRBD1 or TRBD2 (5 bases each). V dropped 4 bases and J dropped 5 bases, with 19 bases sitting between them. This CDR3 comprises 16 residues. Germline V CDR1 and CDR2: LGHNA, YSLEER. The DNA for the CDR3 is TGCGCCAGCAGCCGAGGTTTTAGGGGAGTTGAAGATACGCAGTATTTT. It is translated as CASSRGFRGVEDTQYF.

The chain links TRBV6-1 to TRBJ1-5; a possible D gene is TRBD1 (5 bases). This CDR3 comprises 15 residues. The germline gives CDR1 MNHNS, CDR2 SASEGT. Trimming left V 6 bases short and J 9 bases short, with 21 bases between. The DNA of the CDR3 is TGTGCCAGCAGCCAAGAGAGGACACATCAGTGGCCCCAGCATTTT. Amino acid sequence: CASSQERTHQWPQHF.

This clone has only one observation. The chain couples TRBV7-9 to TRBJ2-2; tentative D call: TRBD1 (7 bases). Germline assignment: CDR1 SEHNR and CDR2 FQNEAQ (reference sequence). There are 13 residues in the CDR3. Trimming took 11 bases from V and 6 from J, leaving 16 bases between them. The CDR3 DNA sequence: TGTGCCCGCGAGGAGGGGGCGGCCGGGGAGCTGTTTTTT. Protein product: CAREEGAAGELFF.

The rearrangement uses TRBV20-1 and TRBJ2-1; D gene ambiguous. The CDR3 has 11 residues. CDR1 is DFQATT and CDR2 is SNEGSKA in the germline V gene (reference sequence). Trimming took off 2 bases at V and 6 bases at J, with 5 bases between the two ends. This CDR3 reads CSARTSNEQFF. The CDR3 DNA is TGCAGTGCTAGAACCAGCAATGAGCAGTTCTTC.

The CDR3 nucleotides are TGTGCCTGGAGTGTTCAGGCGAACACTGAAGCTTTCTTT. Translated, it gives CAWSVQANTEAFF. V and J are TRBV30 and TRBJ1-1; D remains ambiguous. This CDR3 has 13 residues. Trimming removed 0 bases from V and 1 base from J, with 6 bases in between. Germline V CDR1 and CDR2: GTSNPN, SVGIG (reference sequence).

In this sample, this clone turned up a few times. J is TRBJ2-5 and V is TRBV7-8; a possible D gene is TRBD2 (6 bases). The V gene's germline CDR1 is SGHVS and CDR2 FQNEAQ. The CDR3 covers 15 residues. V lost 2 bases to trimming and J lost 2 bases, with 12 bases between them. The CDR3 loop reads CASSLTLAIQETQYF. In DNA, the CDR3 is TGTGCCAGCAGCTTAACCCTAGCGATTCAAGAGACCCAGTACTTC.

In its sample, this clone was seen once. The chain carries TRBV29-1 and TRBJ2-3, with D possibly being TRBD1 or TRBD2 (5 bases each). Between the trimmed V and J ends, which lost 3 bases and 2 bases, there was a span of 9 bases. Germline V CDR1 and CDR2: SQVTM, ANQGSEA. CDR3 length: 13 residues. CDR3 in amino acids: CSVDGGHTDTQYF. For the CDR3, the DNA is TGCAGCGTTGATGGGGGTCACACAGATACGCAGTATTTT.

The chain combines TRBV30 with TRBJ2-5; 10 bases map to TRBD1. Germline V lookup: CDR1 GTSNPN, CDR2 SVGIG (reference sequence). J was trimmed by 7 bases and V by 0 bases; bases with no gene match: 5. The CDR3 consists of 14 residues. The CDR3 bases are TGTGCCTGGAGTGTAGGACAGGGGGTTTCGACCCAGTACTTC. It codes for CAWSVGQGVSTQYF.

The CDR3 reads CASSFGADTEAFF. The CDR3 DNA is TGTGCCAGCAGCTTCGGTGCAGACACTGAAGCTTTCTTT. The chain joins TRBV5-4 to TRBJ1-1; the D is unclear. The CDR3 covers 13 residues. Germline values: CDR1 SGHNT, CDR2 YYREEE (reference sequence). Deletions cut 2 bases from V and 3 bases from J, with 8 bases between.

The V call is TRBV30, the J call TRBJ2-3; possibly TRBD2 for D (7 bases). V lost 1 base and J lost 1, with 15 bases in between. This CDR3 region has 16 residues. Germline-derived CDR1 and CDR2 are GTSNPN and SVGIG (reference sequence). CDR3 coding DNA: TGTGCCTGGAGTGCCTCTATAGGGGGGGGCACAGATACGCAGTATTTT. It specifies CAWSASIGGGTDTQYF.

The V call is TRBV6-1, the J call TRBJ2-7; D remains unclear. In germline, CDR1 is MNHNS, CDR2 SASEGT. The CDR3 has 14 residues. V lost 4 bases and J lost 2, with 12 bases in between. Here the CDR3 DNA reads TGTGCCAGCAGTGCACAGAAAGGCGCCTACGAGCAGTACTTC. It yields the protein CASSAQKGAYEQYF.

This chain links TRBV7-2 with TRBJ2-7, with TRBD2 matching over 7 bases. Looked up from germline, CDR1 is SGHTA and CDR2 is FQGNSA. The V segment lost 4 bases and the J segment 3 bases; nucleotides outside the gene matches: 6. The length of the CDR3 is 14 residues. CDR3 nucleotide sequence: TGTGCCAGCAGCTCCGGACTAGGGTTCTACGAGCAGTACTTC. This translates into CASSSGLGFYEQYF.

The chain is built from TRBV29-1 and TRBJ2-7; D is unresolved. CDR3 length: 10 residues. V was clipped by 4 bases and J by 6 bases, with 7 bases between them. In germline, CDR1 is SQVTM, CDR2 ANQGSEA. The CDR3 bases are TGCAGCGTTGGCGGCGGCGAGCAGTACTTC. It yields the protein CSVGGGEQYF.

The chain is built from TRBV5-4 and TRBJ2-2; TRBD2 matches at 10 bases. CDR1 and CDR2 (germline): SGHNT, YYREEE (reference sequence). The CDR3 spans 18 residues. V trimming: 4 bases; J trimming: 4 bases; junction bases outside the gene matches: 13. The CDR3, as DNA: TGTGCCAGCAGCCTGGGAACCCACGGACTAGCGGTCACCGGGGAGCTGTTTTTT. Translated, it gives CASSLGTHGLAVTGELFF.

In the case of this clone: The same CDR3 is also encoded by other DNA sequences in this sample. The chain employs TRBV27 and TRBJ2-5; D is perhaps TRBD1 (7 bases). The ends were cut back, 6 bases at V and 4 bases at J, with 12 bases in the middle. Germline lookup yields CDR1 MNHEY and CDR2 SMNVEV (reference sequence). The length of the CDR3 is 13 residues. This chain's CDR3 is CASSRQGGETQYF. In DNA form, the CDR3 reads TGTGCCAGCAGCCGACAGGGAGGAGAGACCCAGTACTTC.

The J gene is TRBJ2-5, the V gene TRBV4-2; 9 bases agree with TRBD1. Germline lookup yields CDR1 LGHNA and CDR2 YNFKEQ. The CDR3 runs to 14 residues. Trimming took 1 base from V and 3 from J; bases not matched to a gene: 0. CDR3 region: CASSQGQGEETQYF. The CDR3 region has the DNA TGTGCCAGCAGCCAAGGACAGGGGGAAGAGACCCAGTACTTC.

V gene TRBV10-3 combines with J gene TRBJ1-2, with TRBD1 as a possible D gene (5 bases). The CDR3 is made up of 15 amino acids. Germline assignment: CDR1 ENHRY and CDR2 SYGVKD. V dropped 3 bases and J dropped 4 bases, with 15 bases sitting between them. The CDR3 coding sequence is TGTGCCATCAGTGATAGTGGAGGGGCCTCCTATGGCTACACCTTC. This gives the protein CAISDSGGASYGYTF.

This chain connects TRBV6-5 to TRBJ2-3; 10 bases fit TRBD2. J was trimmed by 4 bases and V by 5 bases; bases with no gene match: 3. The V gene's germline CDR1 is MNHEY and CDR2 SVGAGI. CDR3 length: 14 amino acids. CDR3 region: CASSPGLAADTQYF. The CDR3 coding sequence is TGTGCCAGCAGTCCAGGACTAGCGGCAGATACGCAGTATTTT.

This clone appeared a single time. As DNA, the CDR3 is TGTGCCAGCAGCTTAGTTCTAGCGGGGAACAATGAGCAGTTCTTC. Translation: CASSLVLAGNNEQFF. This chain connects TRBV7-8 to TRBJ2-1, with 9 bases fitting TRBD2. V dropped 1 base and J dropped 5; count of bases not matched to a gene: 3. Germline loops: CDR1 SGHVS, CDR2 FQNEAQ. CDR3 size: 15 residues.